This T cell receptor beta chain stems from a study of blood T cells in healthy people across ages. The CDR3 consists of 13 residues. Per germline, CDR1 SEHNR and CDR2 FQNEAQ (reference sequence). V was cut by 1 base and J by 7 bases, with 8 bases left in between. The second PCR ran about 6 to 12 cycles with a sample-barcoded 5' primer and J-beta primers. TCRdb redid the calling of the 5' RACE reads with MiXCR, one entry per CDR3 protein. The sample gives more than 650,000 distinct CDR3 sequences, roughly 26% of which show up once; about 3% is in the top ten. Each sample yielded at least 5 micrograms of PBMC total RNA. The same sample was also studied in work on T cells of mothers and their children. That report adds: The study recruited a few healthy Caucasian mothers and their six children as donors. Per mother, over 10 million TCR beta CDR3 reads were obtained; per child, approximately 3.2 million. Mother-child pairs who were related displayed a slightly higher overlap than unrelated pairs, a difference that was non-significant.

The clonotype comes from a boy younger than 18 in good health. The rearrangement uses TRBV7-9 and TRBJ2-1; no clear D. Source material: blood. CDR3 sequence (DNA): TGTGCCAGCAGCTTAGGGGAATTTAATGAGCAGTTCTTC. It yields the protein CASSLGEFNEQFF.